A single sample is the source of the 14 T cell receptor beta chains below, sequenced in a study of cytomegalovirus exposure and HLA in healthy donors. Both 60 Vbeta primers and 13 Jbeta primers went into the PCR. Produced via immunoSEQ multiplex PCR; TCRdb's table is partial and in-frame only. The sample carries approximately 300,000 clones, roughly 86% recorded once. Sequenced sample: PBMCs. The receptors stem from a woman between 40 and 55 years old in good health and CMV-seropositive.

The table lists this clone with a few counts. The rearrangement links TRBV7-9 to TRBJ1-5; D uncertain. CDR1 and CDR2 (germline): SEHNR, FQNEAQ (reference sequence). With 2 bases removed from V and 1 base from J, the gap between germline ends came to 3 bases. The CDR3 consists of 13 residues. In nucleotides, the CDR3 is TGTGCCAGCAGCTTACGGAGCAATCAGCCCCAGCATTTT. It codes for CASSLRSNQPQHF.

This clone was observed a handful of times. The V gene is TRBV7-2, the J gene TRBJ1-5; the D gene is possibly TRBD1 (5 bases). Germline V lookup: CDR1 SGHTA, CDR2 FQGNSA. This CDR3 spans 13 amino acids. Deletions cut 6 bases from V and 6 bases from J, with 12 bases between. The CDR3 DNA is TGTGCCAGCAGGACAGACCCAAGTCAGCCCCAGCATTTT. The encoded protein is CASRTDPSQPQHF. The full variable domain, rest sourced from reference TRBV7-2 and TRBJ1-5, is GAGVSQSPSNKVTEKGKDVELRCDPISGHTALYWYRQSLGQGLEFLIYFQGNSAPDKSGLPSDRFSAERTGGSVSTLTIQRTQQEDSAVYLCASRTDPSQPQHFGDGTRLSIL.

This clone was found a few times. The chain has TRBV5-4 and TRBJ2-6; TRBD2 agrees at 7 bases. The J segment lost 2 bases and the V segment lost 5 bases, leaving 4 bases of the junction unmatched. Germline CDR1 SGHNT, CDR2 YYREEE (reference sequence). This CDR3 is 15 amino acids long. CDR3 coding DNA: TGTGCCAGCAGTCCCGGGGGGACTGGGGCCAACGTCCTGACTTTC. Its protein is CASSPGGTGANVLTF.

V is TRBV11-2 and J is TRBJ1-4; 8 nucleotides agree with TRBD1. Trimming cost V 5 bases and J 4 bases; bases outside gene matches: 9. The V gene's germline CDR1 is SGHAT and CDR2 FQNNGV. The CDR3 is made up of 16 amino acids. CDR3 in amino acids: CASSGGQGRGNEKLFF. In DNA form, the CDR3 reads TGTGCCAGCAGCGGCGGACAGGGCAGGGGTAATGAAAAACTGTTTTTT.

This chain uses TRBV7-9 with TRBJ2-7; D not resolved. The CDR3 has 14 residues. Trimming stripped 5 bases from V and 0 bases from J, with 11 bases between. CDR1 is SEHNR, CDR2 FQNEAQ, per germline (reference sequence). The CDR3 here is CASSKLSGSYEQYF. The CDR3 DNA reads TGTGCCAGCAGCAAATTATCAGGCTCCTACGAGCAGTACTTC.

The rearrangement links TRBV29-1 to TRBJ2-3, with unresolved D. V lost 4 bases and J 0 bases, leaving 8 bases between the germline ends. The germline V gene encodes CDR1 SQVTM and CDR2 ANQGSEA. The CDR3 covers 13 residues. CDR3 DNA sequence: TGCAGCGTTGGCGGCTCTAGCACAGATACGCAGTATTTT. Translated: CSVGGSSTDTQYF.

Worth noting for this clone: The sample has other DNA sequences that encode this CDR3 too. V is TRBV9 and J is TRBJ1-1, with a possible D match to TRBD1 (5 bases). In germline, CDR1 is SGDLS, CDR2 YYNGEE. V lost 4 bases, J lost 4 bases, and 14 bases lay in between. The CDR3 length is 14 residues. This CDR3 reads CASSLGQASTEAFF. CDR3 nucleotide sequence: TGTGCCAGCAGCCTGGGGCAGGCAAGCACTGAAGCTTTCTTT.

The V gene is TRBV25-1, the J gene TRBJ2-5; D gene unclear. This CDR3 region has 12 residues. The germline gives CDR1 MGHDK, CDR2 SYGVNS. V was cut by 6 bases and J by 0 bases, with 5 bases left in between. The CDR3 loop is CASRQYQETQYF. The CDR3 DNA sequence: TGTGCCAGCAGACAGTACCAAGAGACCCAGTACTTC.

The chain combines TRBV6-1 with TRBJ2-6; 9 bases align to TRBD1. Germline V gene sequence: CDR1 MNHNS, CDR2 SASEGT. J gave up 4 bases and V 3 bases, and 13 bases lay outside the gene matches. The CDR3 consists of 19 residues. CDR3 sequence (DNA): TGTGCCAGCAGTGATGGGTGGAACAGGGGGCTCTTGGGGGCCAACGTCCTGACTTTC. Translating gives CASSDGWNRGLLGANVLTF.

V usage is TRBV7-6 and J usage is TRBJ2-1; D might be TRBD2 (6 bases). The germline CDR1 and CDR2 sequences are SGHVS and FNYEAQ. The CDR3 is made up of 15 amino acids. Trimming cost V 6 bases and J 8 bases, with 20 bases left between them. CDR3 nucleotide sequence: TGTGCCAGCAGTTCTCGGGACTCCATGTTCGATGAGCAGTTCTTC. Its protein product is CASSSRDSMFDEQFF.

V usage is TRBV12-5 and J usage is TRBJ2-7; D might be TRBD2 (6 bases). Germline CDR1 is LGHNT and CDR2 is FRNRAP. The CDR3 loop spans 14 amino acids. Between the trimmed V and J ends, which lost 3 bases and 2 bases, there was a span of 11 bases. CDR3 amino acids: CASGLGWRAYEQYF. The CDR3 coding sequence is TGTGCTAGTGGTTTAGGGTGGAGGGCCTACGAGCAGTACTTC.

This chain links TRBV13 with TRBJ2-1; 7 bases line up with TRBD1. The CDR3 is 17 amino acids. V trimming: 5 bases; J trimming: 4 bases; junction bases outside the gene matches: 14. Per germline, CDR1 PRHDT and CDR2 FYEKMQ (reference sequence). The CDR3 protein is CASSPRTQGFGYNEQFF. The CDR3 region has the DNA TGTGCCAGCAGCCCGAGAACACAGGGGTTCGGGTACAATGAGCAGTTCTTC.

This chain's CDR3 is CASSFGETGYGYTF. CDR3 bases: TGTGCCAGCAGCTTCGGGGAGACTGGCTATGGCTACACCTTC. The chain joins TRBV5-4 to TRBJ1-2; unclear D gene. CDR1 and CDR2 from the germline V gene are SGHNT and YYREEE (reference sequence). CDR3 length: 14 residues. V lost 2 bases and J 4 bases, leaving 12 bases between the germline ends.

This clone occurred a few times. The chain's CDR3 is CASSYWDTSTDTQYF. Written as DNA, the CDR3 is TGTGCCAGCAGTTATTGGGACACAAGCACAGATACGCAGTATTTT. The chain has TRBV6-6 and TRBJ2-3, with a possible D match to TRBD1 (6 bases). This CDR3 region has 15 residues. Germline V lookup: CDR1 MNHNY, CDR2 SVGAGI (reference sequence). Trimming took off 3 bases at V and 0 bases at J, with 10 bases between the two ends.